These 24 T cell receptor beta chains share one sample of origin, sequenced in a study of blood T cell repertoires in COVID-19. Clones were sequenced by immunoSEQ multiplex PCR, and TCRdb holds only the in-frame ones, with some missing. This table has tens of thousands of clones, around 86% appearing once. Specimen: peripheral blood. The receptors come from a human donor in a cohort sampled during active COVID-19.

The V call is TRBV19, the J call TRBJ2-7; D perhaps matches TRBD2 (6 bases). Germline CDR1 LNHDA, CDR2 SQIVND (reference sequence). This CDR3 has 14 residues. V dropped 4 bases and J dropped 0 bases, with 10 bases sitting between them. For the CDR3, the DNA is TGTGCCAGTAGTAGGGGGGACCTCTCCTACGAGCAGTACTTC. Translation gives CASSRGDLSYEQYF.

This clone has a single count. The chain's CDR3 is CASRRDLSYEQYF. CDR3 DNA: TGTGCCAGCAGGCGGGACCTCTCCTACGAGCAGTACTTC. This rearrangement joins TRBV6-5 to TRBJ2-7; D might be TRBD2 (6 bases). The CDR3 spans 13 residues. Germline-derived CDR1 and CDR2 are MNHEY and SVGAGI. The germline V and J ends were trimmed by 6 bases and 0 bases, with 9 bases remaining between them.

The chain combines TRBV5-4 with TRBJ1-2, with TRBD1 matching 7 bases. V lost 3 bases to trimming and J lost 7 bases; unmatched junction nucleotides: 6. CDR3 length equals 13 residues. The germline V gene encodes CDR1 SGHNT and CDR2 YYREEE (reference sequence). DNA of the CDR3: TGTGCCAGCAGCTCGGACAGGTTGGTTGGCTACACCTTC. Translating gives CASSSDRLVGYTF.

The chain carries TRBV30 and TRBJ1-1, with D possibly being TRBD1 (5 bases). Per germline, CDR1 GTSNPN and CDR2 SVGIG (reference sequence). This CDR3 has 14 amino acids. Trimming pared 3 bases from V and 4 bases from J, leaving 15 bases between. The CDR3 sequence: CAWSTGVGTTEAFF. The CDR3 DNA reads as TGTGCCTGGAGCACGGGGGTCGGGACCACTGAAGCTTTCTTT.

The chain recombines TRBV5-1 with TRBJ1-6; D is ambiguous. V lost 5 bases, J lost 7 bases, and 10 bases lay in between. Germline-derived CDR1 and CDR2 are SGHRS and YFSETQ. This CDR3 is 13 amino acids long. CDR3 sequence (DNA): TGCGCCAGCAGTCCACGGTTGAATTCACCCCTCCACTTT. Residues: CASSPRLNSPLHF. The whole variable domain, filled in from reference TRBV5-1 and TRBJ1-6, reads KAGVTQTPRYLIKTRGQQVTLSCSPISGHRSVSWYQQTPGQGLQFLFEYFSETQRNKGNFPGRFSGRQFSNSRSEMNVSTLELGDSALYLCASSPRLNSPLHFGNGTRLTVT.

This clone was recorded a few times. The rearrangement links TRBV5-4 to TRBJ2-7; weak D call: TRBD2 (6 bases). This CDR3 comprises 14 residues. V was trimmed by 5 bases and J by 4 bases, leaving 16 bases between them. Germline V gives CDR1 SGHNT, CDR2 YYREEE (reference sequence). CDR3 region: CASSSGTPDYEQYF. The CDR3 nucleotides read TGTGCCAGCAGTTCCGGGACTCCCGATTACGAGCAGTACTTC.

The CDR3 loop is CASSQGANEKLFF. CDR3 nucleotides: TGTGCCAGCTCACAGGGGGCTAATGAAAAACTGTTTTTT. This chain uses TRBV18 with TRBJ1-4, with D perhaps matching TRBD1 (6 bases). Trimming shortened V by 4 bases and J by 3 bases, and 6 bases separated the two germline ends. The CDR3 loop spans 13 amino acids. Looked up from germline, CDR1 is KGHSH and CDR2 is LQKENI. Based on the CDR3 plus reference TRBV18 and TRBJ1-4, the full variable domain is NAGVMQNPRHLVRRRGQEARLRCSPMKGHSHVYWYRQLPEEGLKFMVYLQKENIIDESGMPKERFSAEFPKEGPSILRIQQVVRGDSAAYFCASSQGANEKLFFGSGTQLSVL.

J is TRBJ2-1 and V is TRBV5-1, with TRBD2 identical over 11 bases. The CDR3 consists of 15 residues. V lost 2 bases, J lost 8 bases, and 6 bases stayed unmatched. Germline V gene sequence: CDR1 SGHRS, CDR2 YFSETQ. The CDR3 nucleotides are TGCGCCAGCAGCTTTAGCGGGAGGGCCTTCGATGAGCAGTTCTTC. This sequence encodes CASSFSGRAFDEQFF. Supplemented by reference TRBV5-1 and TRBJ2-1, the full variable domain reads KAGVTQTPRYLIKTRGQQVTLSCSPISGHRSVSWYQQTPGQGLQFLFEYFSETQRNKGNFPGRFSGRQFSNSRSEMNVSTLELGDSALYLCASSFSGRAFDEQFFGPGTRLTVL.

This chain uses TRBV7-8 with TRBJ2-7, with a weak D call TRBD1 (5 bases). V was cut by 4 bases and J by 3 bases, with 22 bases left in between. Germline CDR1 is SGHVS and CDR2 is FQNEAQ. The CDR3 contains 17 residues. CDR3 residues: CASSSTVSGPLLYEQYF. CDR3 in DNA: TGTGCCAGCAGCTCGACAGTGAGTGGACCTCTACTCTACGAGCAGTACTTC.

Remarks on this clone: Other DNA sequences in this specimen translate into the identical CDR3. The rearrangement joins TRBV11-2 to TRBJ2-7; TRBD1 matches 10 bases. V lost 5 bases to trimming and J lost 3 bases; unmatched junction nucleotides: 4. This CDR3 contains 14 residues. Germline values: CDR1 SGHAT, CDR2 FQNNGV. CDR3 loop: CASSLGQGGYEQYF. The CDR3 bases are TGTGCCAGCAGCCTCGGACAGGGGGGCTACGAGCAGTACTTC. Using reference TRBV11-2 and TRBJ2-7 for the parts outside the CDR3, the full variable domain is EAGVAQSPRYKIIEKRQSVAFWCNPISGHATLYWYQQILGQGPKLLIQFQNNGVVDDSQLPKDRFSAERLKGVDSTLKIQPAKLEDSAVYLCASSLGQGGYEQYFGPGTRLTVT.

The V and J genes are TRBV5-1 and TRBJ1-2, with a possible D match to TRBD1 (5 bases). The CDR3 is 18 residues long. Trimming shortened V by 4 bases and J by 8 bases, and 30 bases separated the two germline ends. Germline-derived CDR1 and CDR2 are SGHRS and YFSETQ. As DNA, the CDR3 is TGCGCCAGCAGCCCGGGGGTGGGCGGCGCCCCCCCTATCGGAGGCTACACCTTC. Translation gives CASSPGVGGAPPIGGYTF.

The J gene is TRBJ2-7, the V gene TRBV5-6; the match to TRBD2 covers 13 bases. The CDR3 runs to 16 residues. V was pared by 1 base and J by 7 bases, with 8 bases of the junction left unmatched. Germline lookup yields CDR1 SGHDT and CDR2 YYEEEE. CDR3 in amino acids: CASSLRGTSGRDEQYF. Written as DNA, the CDR3 is TGTGCCAGCAGCTTGCGGGGAACTAGCGGGAGGGATGAGCAGTACTTC. Together with reference TRBV5-6 and TRBJ2-7, the CDR3 gives the full variable domain: DAGVTQSPTHLIKTRGQQVTLRCSPKSGHDTVSWYQQALGQGPQFIFQYYEEEERQRGNFPDRFSGHQFPNYSSELNVNALLLGDSALYLCASSLRGTSGRDEQYFGPGTRLTVT.

This chain connects TRBV7-2 to TRBJ1-5, with D possibly matching TRBD1 (6 bases). Germline CDR1 SGHTA, CDR2 FQGNSA. V lost 1 base, J lost 6 bases, and 7 bases lay in between. The CDR3 sequence is 13 residues long. The CDR3: CASSLDRVQPQHF. The CDR3 DNA sequence: TGTGCCAGCAGCTTAGACAGGGTTCAGCCCCAGCATTTT.

The chain couples TRBV7-2 to TRBJ2-7; 11 positions agree with TRBD2. The germline gives CDR1 SGHTA, CDR2 FQGNSA. The length of the CDR3 is 15 residues. J gave up 1 base and V 5 bases, and 4 bases lay outside the gene matches. CDR3 sequence (DNA): TGTGCCAGCAGCCCTACTAGCGGGAGTTCCTACGAGCAGTACTTC. Translating gives CASSPTSGSSYEQYF.

The chain is built from TRBV6-5 and TRBJ1-2; D may be TRBD1 (6 bases). In germline, CDR1 is MNHEY, CDR2 SVGAGI. The CDR3 is 13 residues long. V shed 6 bases and J shed 4 bases, with 12 bases lying between them. The CDR3 DNA is TGTGCCAGCAGCGGAACAGGGATCTATGGCTACACCTTC. Translation: CASSGTGIYGYTF.

The chain links TRBV19 to TRBJ1-6, with 9 bases lining up with TRBD1. Per the germline V gene, CDR1 is LNHDA and CDR2 is SQIVND (reference sequence). The CDR3 runs to 15 residues. V was clipped by 5 bases and J by 9 bases; unmatched bases: 8. CDR3 coding DNA: TGTGCCAGTAGTTCGCGGACAGGGGCAGCTTCACCCCTCCACTTT. Protein sequence: CASSSRTGAASPLHF.

V is TRBV6-5 and J is TRBJ1-2; D perhaps matches TRBD1 (5 bases). CDR3 length: 15 residues. Germline CDR1 reads MNHEY; CDR2 reads SVGAGI. V was cut by 6 bases and J by 0 bases, with 14 bases left in between. CDR3 in DNA: TGTGCCAGCAGAGGCGGGGCAGCTGCTAACTATGGCTACACCTTC. Its translation is CASRGGAAANYGYTF.

The chain joins TRBV24-1 to TRBJ2-7; 11 bases align to TRBD1. V shed 9 bases, J shed 4 bases, and the junction held 4 bases outside the gene matches. Germline V lookup: CDR1 KGHDR, CDR2 SFDVKD. CDR3 length: 13 amino acids. In nucleotides, the CDR3 is TGTGCCACCCAGGGACAGGGGGAATACGAGCAGTACTTC. Amino acids: CATQGQGEYEQYF.

The V and J genes are TRBV7-9 and TRBJ1-2; D is unresolved. Germline V gene data show CDR1 as SEHNR and CDR2 as FQNEAQ (reference sequence). Between the trimmed V and J ends, which lost 7 bases and 2 bases, there was a span of 11 bases. This CDR3 has 13 amino acids. CDR3 sequence: CASTLVLNYGYTF. CDR3 bases: TGTGCCAGCACCCTAGTACTCAACTATGGCTACACCTTC. Full variable domain (rest looked up from reference TRBV7-9 and TRBJ1-2): DTGVSQNPRHKITKRGQNVTFRCDPISEHNRLYWYRQTLGQGPEFLTYFQNEAQLEKSRLLSDRFSAERPKGSFSTLEIQRTEQGDSAMYLCASTLVLNYGYTFGSGTRLTVV.

This clone has just one count. This sequence joins TRBV3-1 (or the pseudogene TRBV3-2) and TRBJ1-1; a possible D gene is TRBD1 (6 bases). The CDR3 runs to 12 residues. Trimming cost V 3 bases and J 6 bases, with 8 bases left between them. Germline CDR1 is LGHDT and CDR2 is YNNKEL (reference sequence). As DNA, the CDR3 is TGTGCCAGCAGCCACAGGGGTGCTGAAGCTTTCTTT. It is translated as CASSHRGAEAFF.

V gene TRBV6-5 combines with J gene TRBJ2-1; 9 bases align to TRBD1. This CDR3 comprises 15 residues. V was clipped by 6 bases and J by 3 bases; unmatched bases: 6. Germline V gives CDR1 MNHEY, CDR2 SVGAGI. The CDR3 DNA follows: TGTGCCAGCAGGCGAACAGGGGGCGGCTACAATGAGCAGTTCTTC. Translation gives CASRRTGGGYNEQFF.

The chain joins TRBV11-2 to TRBJ2-2; the match to TRBD1 covers 8 bases. The germline V gene has CDR1 SGHAT and CDR2 FQNNGV. V lost 2 bases to trimming and J lost 4 bases; unmatched junction nucleotides: 9. The CDR3 is 17 residues long. CDR3 nucleotide sequence: TGTGCCAGCAGCTTAATGATGCGGACAGGGTCCACCGGGGAGCTGTTTTTT. The encoded protein is CASSLMMRTGSTGELFF.

This clone was counted a few times. V and J are TRBV30 and TRBJ2-7; 8 bases agree with TRBD2. This CDR3 has 11 residues. Germline values: CDR1 GTSNPN, CDR2 SVGIG (reference sequence). With V trimmed by 4 bases and J by 6 bases, 2 bases remained unmatched. CDR3 DNA sequence: TGTGCCTGGACGGGAGGGCGCGAGCAGTACTTC. The encoded protein is CAWTGGREQYF.

V usage is TRBV5-1 and J usage is TRBJ2-7; D might be TRBD2 (5 bases). Germline CDR1 reads SGHRS; CDR2 reads YFSETQ. V was cut by 3 bases and J by 2 bases, with 9 bases left in between. The CDR3 contains 13 residues. CDR3 sequence: CASSSYGAYEQYF. For the CDR3, the DNA is TGCGCCAGCAGCTCTTACGGGGCCTACGAGCAGTACTTC.